This T cell receptor (beta chain) was found in a study of cytomegalovirus exposure and HLA in healthy donors. Germline values: CDR1 MNHNS, CDR2 SASEGT. V lost 5 bases to trimming and J lost 12 bases, with 17 bases between them. The CDR3 sequence is 13 residues long. The PCR made use of 60 Vbeta and 13 Jbeta primers. Clones were sequenced by immunoSEQ multiplex PCR, and TCRdb holds only the in-frame ones, with some missing. The sample shows over 100,000 clones, approximately 70% of them seen only once. All donors participated as healthy donors of bone marrow. Nominally healthy donors provided the samples, though records likely missed some immune exposures.

Material: PBMCs. This sequence joins TRBV6-1 and TRBJ1-5; no firm D call. The TCR sequence derives from a man between 25 and 39 years old in good health and CMV-seropositive. The CDR3 DNA follows: TGTGCCAGCAGTCAAGACCGGAGGTTGCGCCAGCATTTT. Its translation is CASSQDRRLRQHF.